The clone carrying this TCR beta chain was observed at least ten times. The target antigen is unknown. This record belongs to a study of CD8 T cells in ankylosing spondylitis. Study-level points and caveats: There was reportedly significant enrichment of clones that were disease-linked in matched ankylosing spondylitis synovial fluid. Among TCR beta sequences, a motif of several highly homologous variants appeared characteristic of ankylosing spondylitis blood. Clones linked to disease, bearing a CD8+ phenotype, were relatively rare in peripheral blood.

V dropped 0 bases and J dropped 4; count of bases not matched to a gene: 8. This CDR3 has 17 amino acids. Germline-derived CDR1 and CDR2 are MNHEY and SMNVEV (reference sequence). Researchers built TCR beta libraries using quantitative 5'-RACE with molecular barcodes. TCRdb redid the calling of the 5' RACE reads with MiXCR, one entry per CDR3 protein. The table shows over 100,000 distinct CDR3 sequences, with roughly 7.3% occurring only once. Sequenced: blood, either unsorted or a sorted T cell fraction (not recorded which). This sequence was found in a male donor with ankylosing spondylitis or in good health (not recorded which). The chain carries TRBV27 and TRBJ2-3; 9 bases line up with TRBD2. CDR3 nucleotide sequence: TGTGCCAGCAGTTTATCGAGGGCTAGCGGGAATTCAGATACGCAGTATTTT. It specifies CASSLSRASGNSDTQYF.